Each of the 29 T cell receptor beta chains below was sequenced from the same sample in a study of glioma-infiltrating T cells after dendritic cell vaccination. The data were produced by immunoSEQ multiplex PCR, yet TCRdb's version contains in-frame clones alone and is incomplete. The data contain about 21,000 clones, more than 65% of them seen just once; the ten biggest clones take up about 37%. Sequenced here: blood, sampled before dendritic cell vaccination. The receptors were sampled from a human donor with glioblastoma.

This chain links TRBV7-2 with TRBJ2-7; possibly TRBD1 for D (5 bases). Trimming left V 2 bases short and J 1 base short, with 12 bases between. The CDR3 covers 15 residues. The germline gives CDR1 SGHTA, CDR2 FQGNSA. CDR3 nucleotides: TGTGCCAGCAGCTTACTTTGGTCAGGGTCCTACGAGCAGTACTTC. Translation gives CASSLLWSGSYEQYF.

There are a few counts of this clone. The chain joins TRBV30 to TRBJ2-7; D may be TRBD2 (5 bases). CDR3 size: 11 residues. From germline, CDR1 is GTSNPN and CDR2 SVGIG (reference sequence). V was pared by 5 bases and J by 2 bases, with 7 bases between. The CDR3 nucleotides read TGTGCCTGGGGCGGGCCCTACGAGCAGTACTTC. This encodes CAWGGPYEQYF.

The chain has TRBV19 and TRBJ1-2, with D perhaps matching TRBD1 (6 bases). Germline assignment: CDR1 LNHDA and CDR2 SQIVND (reference sequence). V lost 3 bases to trimming and J lost 0 bases, with 11 bases between them. The CDR3 is made up of 15 amino acids. CDR3: CASSIWDTTNYGYTF. As DNA, the CDR3 is TGTGCCAGTAGTATCTGGGACACAACTAACTATGGCTACACCTTC.

The genes are TRBV7-2 and TRBJ2-3, with TRBD2 matching 12 bases. Germline CDR1 and CDR2: SGHTA and FQGNSA. The CDR3 spans 18 residues. The ends lost 7 bases at V and 5 bases at J; junction bases unmatched: 16. CDR3 nucleotide sequence: TGTGCCAGCACCCAAGACCCCGGACTAGCGGGACCGGGAGATACGCAGTATTTT. The encoded protein is CASTQDPGLAGPGDTQYF.

As concerns this clone: One end of the junction varies from germline; a read error may be responsible. The chain joins TRBV6-1 to TRBJ1-6, with D possibly matching TRBD1 (6 bases). This CDR3 comprises 19 residues. CDR1 MNHNS and CDR2 SASEGT come from the germline V gene. The chain's CDR3 is CASSVKGQGKSSYNSPPHF. DNA of the CDR3: TGTGCCAGCAGTGTTAAAGGGCAGGGGAAGTCCTCCTATAATTCACCCCCCCACTTT.

This sequence joins TRBV5-8 and TRBJ2-3; 10 nucleotides match TRBD2. The CDR3 runs 15 residues. In germline, CDR1 is SGHTS, CDR2 YDEGEE. V lost 4 bases and J lost 1; bases outside the gene matches: 3. CDR3 protein: CASSHTSGGTDTQYF. CDR3 DNA sequence: TGTGCCAGCAGCCACACTAGCGGGGGCACAGATACGCAGTATTTT. Complete variable domain (other parts from reference TRBV5-8 and TRBJ2-3): EAGVTQSPTHLIKTRGQQATLRCSPISGHTSVYWYQQALGLGLQFLLWYDEGEERNRGNFPPRFSGRQFPNYSSELNVNALELEDSALYLCASSHTSGGTDTQYFGPGTRLTVL.

The V and J genes are TRBV14 and TRBJ2-7, with 8 bases lining up with TRBD2. The length of the CDR3 is 14 residues. J was trimmed by 2 bases and V by 5 bases; bases with no gene match: 5. Germline lookup yields CDR1 SGHDN and CDR2 FVKESK. The CDR3 loop reads CASSRSGRAYEQYF. CDR3 sequence (DNA): TGTGCCAGCAGCAGGAGCGGGAGAGCCTACGAGCAGTACTTC.

The chain links TRBV4-3 to TRBJ2-5; 12 nucleotides agree with TRBD2. CDR1 LGHNA and CDR2 YSLEER come from the germline V gene. The CDR3 covers 18 residues. J gave up 3 bases and V 0 bases, and 8 bases lay outside the gene matches. For the CDR3, the DNA is TGCGCCAGCAGCCAAGACCTAGCGGGAGGGCTTCTGGAAGAGACCCAGTACTTC. As protein: CASSQDLAGGLLEETQYF.

V is TRBV9 and J is TRBJ2-5; D is uncertain. The J call is in doubt because the DNA end fits TRBJ2-7 better. The CDR3 contains 13 residues. Germline V gene sequence: CDR1 SGDLS, CDR2 YYNGEE. The CDR3 bases are TGTGCCAGCAGCGTAGGAGTCTCCTACGAGCAGTACTTC. This sequence encodes CASSVGVSYEQYF.

The chain combines TRBV2 with TRBJ2-3, with 9 bases aligning to TRBD1. The CDR3 extends over 15 amino acids. Per the germline V gene, CDR1 is SNHLY and CDR2 is FYNNEI. The ends lost 6 bases at V and 1 base at J; junction bases unmatched: 5. The CDR3 here is CASRSNRGRTDTQYF. The CDR3 DNA is TGTGCCAGCAGGTCGAACAGGGGGCGCACAGATACGCAGTATTTT.

V gene TRBV18 combines with J gene TRBJ2-5, with D possibly TRBD2 on 5 matching bases. The germline V and J ends were trimmed by 2 bases and 4 bases, with 14 bases remaining between them. The CDR3 has 15 residues. Germline V CDR1 and CDR2: KGHSH, LQKENI. Written as DNA, the CDR3 is TGTGCCAGCTCACCATTATTGGGAGTTTCAGAGACCCAGTACTTC. This translates into CASSPLLGVSETQYF.

J is TRBJ1-2 and V is TRBV19, with D unclear. Germline V gene lookup returns CDR1 LNHDA and CDR2 SQIVND (reference sequence). Trimming stripped 5 bases from V and 8 bases from J, with 12 bases between. The CDR3 has 12 residues. The CDR3 DNA sequence: TGTGCCAGTAGTCCCCCGTTAAGCGGCTACACCTTC. Residues: CASSPPLSGYTF. The entire variable domain, with the rest obtained from reference TRBV19 and TRBJ1-2, is as follows: DGGITQSPKYLFRKEGQNVTLSCEQNLNHDAMYWYRQDPGQGLRLIYYSQIVNDFQKGDIAEGYSVSREKKESFPLTVTSAQKNPTAFYLCASSPPLSGYTFGSGTRLTVV.

This clone was found once. The rearrangement uses TRBV15 and TRBJ2-7; weak D call: TRBD2 (6 bases). There are 13 residues in the CDR3. Germline CDR1 LNHNV, CDR2 YYDKDF (reference sequence). V lost 6 bases to trimming and J lost 3 bases, with 12 bases between them. CDR3 bases: TGTGCCACCAGGCGGAGGGTTTACTACGAGCAGTACTTC. Translated, it gives CATRRRVYYEQYF.

This clone came up a few times. V and J are TRBV13 and TRBJ2-3, with TRBD1 as a possible D gene (6 bases). The V end lost 6 bases, the J end lost 6 bases, and 13 bases lay between the germline ends. Germline-derived CDR1 and CDR2 are PRHDT and FYEKMQ (reference sequence). The CDR3 length is 13 residues. The CDR3 spells CASRQTGTDTQYF. The CDR3 DNA follows: TGTGCCAGCAGACAAACAGGGACCGATACGCAGTATTTT.

The sample holds one count of this clone. This chain uses TRBV5-1 with TRBJ2-5, with a possible D match to TRBD1 (6 bases). V shed 5 bases and J shed 0 bases, with 14 bases lying between them. Germline CDR1 and CDR2: SGHRS and YFSETQ. This CDR3 spans 15 amino acids. The CDR3 here is CASRPDRKNQETQYF. The CDR3 DNA reads as TGCGCCAGCAGACCCGACAGGAAAAACCAAGAGACCCAGTACTTC.

The chain carries TRBV6-1 and TRBJ1-3; 7 bases fit TRBD1. Germline assignment: CDR1 MNHNS and CDR2 SASEGT. The CDR3 totals 14 residues. J was trimmed by 3 bases and V by 3 bases; bases with no gene match: 2. CDR3 region: CASSERGLGNTIYF. The DNA for the CDR3 is TGTGCCAGCAGTGAGAGGGGGCTTGGAAACACCATATATTTT.

The chain employs TRBV5-4 and TRBJ1-2; D not certain. CDR1 and CDR2 from the germline V gene are SGHNT and YYREEE (reference sequence). The germline V and J ends were trimmed by 4 bases and 3 bases, with 13 bases remaining between them. The CDR3 is made up of 14 amino acids. The CDR3 protein is CASSHRVRDYGYTF. DNA for the CDR3: TGTGCCAGCAGCCACCGGGTCCGCGACTATGGCTACACCTTC.

The chain links TRBV7-8 to TRBJ1-1; D is undetermined. The CDR3 has 12 amino acids. V shed 5 bases and J shed 2 bases, with 6 bases lying between them. Germline lookup yields CDR1 SGHVS and CDR2 FQNEAQ. CDR3 protein: CASSIINTEAFF. The CDR3 DNA follows: TGTGCCAGCAGCATAATTAACACTGAAGCTTTCTTT.

The V gene is TRBV19, the J gene TRBJ2-7; 9 positions agree with TRBD2. The CDR3 spans 14 residues. Germline-derived CDR1 and CDR2 are LNHDA and SQIVND (reference sequence). V was pared by 3 bases and J by 5 bases, with 5 bases of the junction left unmatched. CDR3 coding DNA: TGTGCCAGTAGTATCGGGACTAGCTACGACGAGCAGTACTTC. Protein product: CASSIGTSYDEQYF.

The CDR3 sequence: CASSPRDRGSLADEKLFF. The CDR3 DNA is TGTGCCAGCAGCCCGCGGGACAGGGGGTCCCTCGCAGATGAAAAACTGTTTTTT. This sequence joins TRBV7-2 and TRBJ1-4; TRBD1 aligns across 11 bases. Germline CDR1 reads SGHTA; CDR2 reads FQGNSA. This CDR3 region has 18 residues. The trim removed 5 bases at V and 6 bases at J, leaving 14 bases unmatched.

This clone has a handful of counts. Other DNA sequences in the same sample also yield this CDR3. V and J are TRBV27 and TRBJ1-5, with D maybe TRBD1 (6 bases). The V end was cut by 5 bases, the J end by 2 bases, with 7 bases between. The germline CDR1 and CDR2 sequences are MNHEY and SMNVEV (reference sequence). The CDR3 is 13 residues long. The CDR3 DNA reads TGTGCCAGCAGTCGACAGGGCAATCAGCCCCAGCATTTT. Translation gives CASSRQGNQPQHF.

The rearrangement joins TRBV5-1 to TRBJ2-2; 9 bases align to TRBD2. This CDR3 is 14 amino acids long. Germline CDR1 reads SGHRS; CDR2 reads YFSETQ. The J segment lost 6 bases and the V segment lost 7 bases, leaving 7 bases of the junction unmatched. The CDR3 loop is CASSGTSLAGELFF. CDR3 nucleotides: TGCGCCAGCTCCGGGACTAGCTTAGCCGGGGAGCTGTTTTTT.

The V call is TRBV20-1, the J call TRBJ1-5; D not resolved. Germline loops: CDR1 DFQATT, CDR2 SNEGSKA (reference sequence). This CDR3 contains 11 residues. V was clipped by 2 bases and J by 8 bases, with 7 bases between them. CDR3 nucleotides: TGCAGTGCTAGATTGGCCGAGCCCCAGCATTTT. This gives the protein CSARLAEPQHF.

This sequence joins TRBV19 and TRBJ1-5; 8 nucleotides agree with TRBD1. This CDR3 spans 17 amino acids. In germline, CDR1 is LNHDA, CDR2 SQIVND (reference sequence). V was pared by 6 bases and J by 0 bases, with 10 bases of the junction left unmatched. For the CDR3, the DNA is TGTGCCAGTAGACCAACCGGGACAGGTAGTAGCAATCAGCCCCAGCATTTT. This sequence encodes CASRPTGTGSSNQPQHF.

The chain combines TRBV5-1 with TRBJ1-5; 9 bases match TRBD1. The CDR3 length is 14 residues. V lost 4 bases to trimming and J lost 7 bases; unmatched junction nucleotides: 6. Germline V gene data show CDR1 as SGHRS and CDR2 as YFSETQ. CDR3 protein: CASSPGTGPQPQHF. The CDR3 DNA follows: TGCGCCAGCAGCCCCGGGACAGGGCCCCAGCCCCAGCATTTT. Supplemented by reference TRBV5-1 and TRBJ1-5, the full variable domain reads KAGVTQTPRYLIKTRGQQVTLSCSPISGHRSVSWYQQTPGQGLQFLFEYFSETQRNKGNFPGRFSGRQFSNSRSEMNVSTLELGDSALYLCASSPGTGPQPQHFGDGTRLSIL.

The CDR3 reads CASKLGGADYGYTF. The CDR3 DNA reads as TGTGCCAGCAAACTGGGGGGGGCGGACTATGGCTACACCTTC. The chain links TRBV5-4 to TRBJ1-2, with D tentatively TRBD1 (6 bases). This CDR3 spans 14 amino acids. Trimming left V 6 bases short and J 3 bases short, with 15 bases between. Germline values: CDR1 SGHNT, CDR2 YYREEE (reference sequence).

On this clone: Germline and junction disagree at one end, which may indicate a read error. CDR3 DNA: TGTGCCAGCAGCTCACGAGGACAGGCGCTCTTC. This encodes CASSSRGQALF. This rearrangement joins TRBV7-2 to TRBJ1-2; TRBD1 matches 7 bases. The CDR3 covers 11 residues. Germline assignment: CDR1 SGHTA and CDR2 FQGNSA.

The J gene is TRBJ1-4, the V gene TRBV19, with D unresolved. V was cut by 6 bases and J by 3 bases, with 14 bases left in between. This CDR3 comprises 15 residues. Per germline, CDR1 LNHDA and CDR2 SQIVND (reference sequence). CDR3 amino acids: CASSRGRAANEKLFF. CDR3 coding DNA: TGTGCCAGTAGCCGTGGGAGGGCCGCTAATGAAAAACTGTTTTTT.

This clone was seen a handful of times. The chain has TRBV2 and TRBJ1-5; D unresolved. The CDR3 extends over 12 amino acids. The germline V gene has CDR1 SNHLY and CDR2 FYNNEI. The germline V and J ends were trimmed by 4 bases and 4 bases, with 5 bases remaining between them. The CDR3: CASSASNQPQHF. The CDR3 DNA follows: TGTGCCAGCAGTGCGAGTAATCAGCCCCAGCATTTT.